This T cell receptor beta chain was retrieved from a study of blood T cell repertoires in COVID-19. Across the study: Researchers got acute and convalescent COVID-19 samples from the United States, Italy and Spain.

In the original processing: Reference gene primer amplification in the assay estimated nucleated cell counts. Sequenced by immunoSEQ multiplex PCR; TCRdb stores in-frame clones only, minus some. V and J calls plus clone size are reproduced from that table; the DNA served to infer D and trimming. This table has tens of thousands of clones, around 88% appearing once. CDR3 size: 15 residues. Germline V gives CDR1 SGHTA, CDR2 FQGNSA. The trim removed 5 bases at V and 6 bases at J, leaving 6 bases unmatched. The specimen sequenced was peripheral blood. V is TRBV7-2 and J is TRBJ2-1, with TRBD2 identical over 11 bases. This TCR came from a human donor in a cohort sampled during active COVID-19. This CDR3 reads CASSILAGGPNEQFF. CDR3 coding DNA: TGTGCCAGCAGCATCCTAGCGGGGGGTCCCAATGAGCAGTTCTTC.